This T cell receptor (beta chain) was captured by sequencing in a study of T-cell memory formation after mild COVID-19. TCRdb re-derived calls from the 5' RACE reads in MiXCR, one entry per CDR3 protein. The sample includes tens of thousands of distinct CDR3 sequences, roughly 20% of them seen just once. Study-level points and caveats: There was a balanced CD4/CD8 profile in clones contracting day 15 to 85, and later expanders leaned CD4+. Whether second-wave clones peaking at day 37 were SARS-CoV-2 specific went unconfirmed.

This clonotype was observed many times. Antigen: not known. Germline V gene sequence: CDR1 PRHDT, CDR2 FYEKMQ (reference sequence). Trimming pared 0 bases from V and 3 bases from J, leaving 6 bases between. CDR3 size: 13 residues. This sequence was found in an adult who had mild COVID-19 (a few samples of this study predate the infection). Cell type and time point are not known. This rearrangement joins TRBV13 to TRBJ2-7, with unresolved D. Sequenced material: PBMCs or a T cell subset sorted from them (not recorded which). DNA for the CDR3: TGTGCCAGCAGCTTAGGAGGTCGCTACGAGCAGTACTTC. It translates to CASSLGGRYEQYF.